The rows below give T cell receptor beta chains drawn from one sample of a study of cytomegalovirus exposure and HLA in healthy donors. The table came from immunoSEQ multiplex PCR; TCRdb's copy has only in-frame clones and leaves some out. This sample has tens of thousands of clones, with roughly 80% found just once. Sequencing was carried out using PBMCs. These TCRs come from a girl aged 2 to 9 in good health and CMV-seropositive. The CDR3 runs from the conserved cysteine through the conserved F or W. The order of the fields is D gene, J gene, clone size, CDR3 length, V gene, CDR3 protein, CDR3 DNA. A D gene is named only where the DNA matches it firmly. Clone size is not always given. Where it is, it says once, few, many or a class for expanded clones.

NA | TRBJ1-2 | NA | 17 | TRBV28 | CASRKTGTPQMNYGYTF | TGTGCCAGCAGAAAAACAGGGACCCCCCAAATGAATTATGGCTACACCTTC
TRBD1 | TRBJ1-4 | once | 15 | TRBV4-1 | CASSLGTGVNEKLFF | TGCGCCAGCAGCCTGGGGACAGGGGTTAATGAAAAACTGTTTTTT
NA | TRBJ1-1 | NA | 12 | TRBV28 | CASSPRVIGAFF | TGTGCCAGCAGTCCTCGTGTCATCGGGGCTTTCTTT
TRBD1 | TRBJ2-7 | few | 13 | TRBV5-1 | CASSRQGDYEQYF | TGCGCCAGCAGCCGACAGGGGGACTACGAGCAGTACTTC
NA | TRBJ1-2 | NA | 14 | TRBV7-9 | CASSQGDSNYGYTF | TGTGCCAGCAGCCAAGGGGACTCTAACTATGGCTACACCTTC
NA | TRBJ2-1 | NA | 18 | TRBV4-3 | CASSQEVIAGPSYNEQFF | TGCGCCAGCAGCCAAGAGGTTATTGCGGGTCCGAGCTACAATGAGCAGTTCTTC
TRBD1 | TRBJ1-2 | NA | 13 | TRBV28 | CASSLGTDYGYTF | TGTGCCAGCAGTTTAGGGACAGACTATGGCTACACCTTC
NA | TRBJ2-2 | NA | 13 | TRBV7-8 | CASRNIRGGELFF | TGTGCCAGCAGGAACATCCGGGGCGGGGAGCTGTTTTTT
TRBD1 | TRBJ2-5 | NA | 14 | TRBV5-6 | CASTFTDRLETQYF | TGTGCCAGCACCTTCACGGACAGGTTAGAGACCCAGTACTTC
TRBD1 | TRBJ1-5 | few | 14 | TRBV2 | CASSPGQGNQPQHF | TGTGCCAGCAGTCCGGGACAGGGTAATCAGCCCCAGCATTTT
NA | TRBJ2-7 | NA | 14 | TRBV6-1 | CASKGNSGPYEQYF | TGTGCCAGCAAGGGTAATAGCGGACCTTACGAGCAGTACTTC
NA | TRBJ2-7 | NA | 13 | TRBV6-5 | CASSYSEGYEQYF | TGTGCCAGCAGTTACTCCGAGGGTTACGAGCAGTACTTC
NA | TRBJ1-1 | NA | 14 | TRBV4-2 | CASSQEGRFTEAFF | TGTGCCAGCAGCCAAGAAGGGAGATTCACTGAAGCTTTCTTT
TRBD2 | TRBJ2-7 | NA | 17 | TRBV5-1 | CASSPHPSGRRGYEQYF | TGCGCCAGCAGCCCCCATCCTAGCGGGAGGCGAGGCTACGAGCAGTACTTC
TRBD2 | TRBJ2-7 | few | 16 | TRBV9 | CASSVGGLAVSYEQYF | TGTGCCAGCAGCGTGGGGGGACTAGCGGTCTCCTACGAGCAGTACTTC
NA | TRBJ1-6 | NA | 12 | TRBV5-1 | CASNTGKSPLHF | TGCGCCAGCAATACAGGGAAGTCACCCCTCCACTTT
NA | TRBJ1-1 | NA | 13 | TRBV28 | CASKHVETGEAFF | TGTGCCAGCAAGCATGTGGAAACAGGGGAAGCTTTCTTT
TRBD2 | TRBJ2-7 | NA | 15 | TRBV29-1 | CSVELLAGGPREQYF | TGCAGCGTTGAACTACTAGCGGGAGGCCCTCGCGAGCAGTACTTC
TRBD2 | TRBJ2-1 | NA | 16 | TRBV19 | CASSIQLAGGYNEQFF | TGTGCCAGTAGTATTCAGCTAGCGGGAGGGTACAATGAGCAGTTCTTC
NA | TRBJ2-7 | NA | 15 | TRBV2 | CASSDGAGGPYEQYF | TGTGCCAGCAGTGATGGGGCAGGGGGGCCTTACGAGCAGTACTTC
NA | TRBJ1-2 | NA | 11 | TRBV29-1 | CSVEDQYGYTF | TGCAGCGTTGAAGATCAATATGGCTACACCTTC
NA | TRBJ1-1 | NA | 13 | TRBV7-3 | CASGPDPNTEAFF | TGTGCCAGCGGGCCCGATCCGAACACTGAAGCTTTCTTT
NA | TRBJ2-1 | NA | 15 | TRBV6-5 | CASSYSGRTYNEQFF | TGTGCCAGCAGTTACTCGGGCAGAACCTACAATGAGCAGTTCTTC
TRBD2 | TRBJ2-7 | NA | 14 | TRBV27 | CASSLWTSPHEQYF | TGTGCCAGCAGTTTATGGACTAGCCCCCACGAGCAGTACTTC
NA | TRBJ1-2 | once | 13 | TRBV12-5 | CASAIDGSYGYTF | TGTGCTAGTGCCATCGACGGGAGCTATGGCTACACCTTC
TRBD1 | TRBJ1-4 | NA | 16 | TRBV5-4 | CASSRVPSTGVEKLFF | TGTGCCAGCAGCCGGGTCCCATCGACAGGGGTTGAAAAACTGTTTTTT
TRBD2 | TRBJ2-1 | NA | 15 | TRBV7-2 | CASSTFAGGNNEQFF | TGTGCCAGCAGCACCTTCGCGGGAGGCAACAATGAGCAGTTCTTC
NA | TRBJ2-3 | NA | 21 | TRBV21-1 | CASSKAPGEDRAKDSTDTQYF | TGTGCCAGCAGCAAAGCCCCTGGGGAGGACAGGGCAAAAGATAGCACAGATACGCAGTATTTT
TRBD1 | TRBJ2-1 | NA | 16 | TRBV6-1 | CASSALVGQGGEEQFF | TGTGCCAGCAGTGCACTGGTTGGACAGGGGGGAGAAGAGCAGTTCTTC
TRBD1 | TRBJ2-1 | NA | 11 | TRBV2 | CAIGTDNEQFF | TGTGCCATTGGGACAGACAATGAGCAGTTCTTC
TRBD1 | TRBJ2-1 | once | 15 | TRBV6-1 | CASNAGQVSHNEQFF | TGTGCCAGCAATGCGGGACAGGTTTCGCACAATGAGCAGTTCTTC